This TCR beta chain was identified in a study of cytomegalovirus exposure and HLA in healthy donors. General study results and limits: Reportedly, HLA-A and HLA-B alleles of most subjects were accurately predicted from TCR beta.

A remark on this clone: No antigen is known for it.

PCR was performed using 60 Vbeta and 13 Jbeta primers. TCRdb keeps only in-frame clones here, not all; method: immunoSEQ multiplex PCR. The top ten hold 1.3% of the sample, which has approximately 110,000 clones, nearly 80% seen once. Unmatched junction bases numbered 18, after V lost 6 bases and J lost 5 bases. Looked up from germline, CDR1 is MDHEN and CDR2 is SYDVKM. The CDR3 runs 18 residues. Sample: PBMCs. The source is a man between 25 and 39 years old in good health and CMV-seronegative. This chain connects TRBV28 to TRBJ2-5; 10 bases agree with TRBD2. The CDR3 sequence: CASRSNRLGTSVGETQYF. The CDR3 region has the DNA TGTGCCAGCAGATCTAACCGTCTCGGGACTAGCGTGGGGGAGACCCAGTACTTC. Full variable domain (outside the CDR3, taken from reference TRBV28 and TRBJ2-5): DVKVTQSSRYLVKRTGEKVFLECVQDMDHENMFWYRQDPGLGLRLIYFSYDVKMKEKGDIPEGYSVSREKKERFSLILESASTNQTSMYLCASRSNRLGTSVGETQYFGPGTRLLVL.